The clone carrying this TCR beta chain was observed at least ten times. What it binds is not known. One entry per CDR3 protein, called by TCRdb with MiXCR from the RT-PCR reads. The data show about 520,000 distinct CDR3 sequences, approximately 7.8% seen once. This CDR3 region has 12 residues. J gave up 12 bases and V 6 bases, and 7 bases lay outside the gene matches. This sample is drawn from a study of response to subunit inactivated influenza vaccine. Findings and limits, study-wide: A suggestion made by the authors is that each seasonal influenza vaccination recruits few new T cells.

J is TRBJ1-4 and V is TRBV12-3 or TRBV12-4, with 7 positions matching TRBD1. Here the sequenced sample was PBMCs from blood, taken around 25 months after vaccination. The TCR sequence derives from a man between 50 and 75 years old who received an inactivated influenza vaccine. The DNA for the CDR3 is TGTGCCAGCAGCCCGGACAGGTTGGAACTGTTTTTT. It encodes CASSPDRLELFF.